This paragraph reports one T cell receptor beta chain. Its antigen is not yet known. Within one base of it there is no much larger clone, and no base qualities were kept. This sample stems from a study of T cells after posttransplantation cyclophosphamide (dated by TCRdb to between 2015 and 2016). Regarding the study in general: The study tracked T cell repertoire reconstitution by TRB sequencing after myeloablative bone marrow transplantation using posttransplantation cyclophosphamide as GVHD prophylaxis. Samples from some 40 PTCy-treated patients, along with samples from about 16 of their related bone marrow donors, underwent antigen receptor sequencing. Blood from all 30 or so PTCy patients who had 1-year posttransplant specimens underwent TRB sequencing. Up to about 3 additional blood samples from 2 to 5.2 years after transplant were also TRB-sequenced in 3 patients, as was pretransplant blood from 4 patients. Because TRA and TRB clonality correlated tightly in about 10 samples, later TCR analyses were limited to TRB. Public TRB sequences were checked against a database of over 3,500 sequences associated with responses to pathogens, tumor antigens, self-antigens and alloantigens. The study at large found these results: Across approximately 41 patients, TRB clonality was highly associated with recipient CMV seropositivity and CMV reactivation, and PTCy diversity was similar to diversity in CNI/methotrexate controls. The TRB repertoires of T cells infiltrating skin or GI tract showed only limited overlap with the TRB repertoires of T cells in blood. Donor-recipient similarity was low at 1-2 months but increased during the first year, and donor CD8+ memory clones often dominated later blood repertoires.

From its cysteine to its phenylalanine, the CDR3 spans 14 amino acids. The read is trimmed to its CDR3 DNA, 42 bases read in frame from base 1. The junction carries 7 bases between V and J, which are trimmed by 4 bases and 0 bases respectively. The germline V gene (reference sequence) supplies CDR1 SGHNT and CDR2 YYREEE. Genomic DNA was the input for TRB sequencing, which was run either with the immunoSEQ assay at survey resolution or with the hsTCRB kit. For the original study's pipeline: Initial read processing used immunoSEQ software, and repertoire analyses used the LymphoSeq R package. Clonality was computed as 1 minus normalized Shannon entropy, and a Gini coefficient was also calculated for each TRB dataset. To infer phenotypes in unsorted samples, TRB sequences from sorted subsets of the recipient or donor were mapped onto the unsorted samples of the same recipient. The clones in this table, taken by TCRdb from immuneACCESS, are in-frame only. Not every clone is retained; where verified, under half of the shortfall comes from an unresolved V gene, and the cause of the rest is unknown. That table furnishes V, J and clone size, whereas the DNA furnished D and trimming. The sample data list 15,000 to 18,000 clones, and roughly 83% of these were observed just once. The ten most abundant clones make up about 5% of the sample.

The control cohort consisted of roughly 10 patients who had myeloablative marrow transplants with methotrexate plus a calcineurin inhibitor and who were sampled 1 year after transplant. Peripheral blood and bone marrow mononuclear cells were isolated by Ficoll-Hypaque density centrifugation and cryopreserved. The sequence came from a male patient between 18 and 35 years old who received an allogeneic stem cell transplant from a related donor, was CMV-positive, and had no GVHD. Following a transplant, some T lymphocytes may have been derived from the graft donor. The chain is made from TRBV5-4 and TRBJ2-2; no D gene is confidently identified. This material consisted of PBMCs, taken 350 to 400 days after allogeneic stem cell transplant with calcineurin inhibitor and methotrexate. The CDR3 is CASSPVANTGELFF. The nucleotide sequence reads TGTGCCAGCAGCCCGGTGGCGAACACCGGGGAGCTGTTTTTT. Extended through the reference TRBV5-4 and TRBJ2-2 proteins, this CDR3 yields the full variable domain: ETGVTQSPTHLIKTRGQQVTLRCSSQSGHNTVSWYQQALGQGPQFIFQYYREEENGRGNFPPRFSGLQFPNYSSELNVNALELDDSALYLCASSPVANTGELFFGEGSRLTVL.